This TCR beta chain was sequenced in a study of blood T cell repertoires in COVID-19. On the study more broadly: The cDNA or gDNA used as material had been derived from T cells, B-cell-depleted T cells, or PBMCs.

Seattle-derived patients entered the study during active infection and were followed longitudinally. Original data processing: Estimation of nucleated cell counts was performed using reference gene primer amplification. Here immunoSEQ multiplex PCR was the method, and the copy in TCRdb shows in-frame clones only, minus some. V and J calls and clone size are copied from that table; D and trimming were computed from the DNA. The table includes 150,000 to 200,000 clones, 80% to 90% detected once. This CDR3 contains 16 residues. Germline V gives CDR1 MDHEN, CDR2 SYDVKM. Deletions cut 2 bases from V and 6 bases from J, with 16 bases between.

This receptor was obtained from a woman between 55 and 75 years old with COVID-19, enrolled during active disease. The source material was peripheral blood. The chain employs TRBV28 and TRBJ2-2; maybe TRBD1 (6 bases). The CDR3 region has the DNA TGTGCCAGCAGTTTAAATTTGGGGGCAAGCTCCGGGGAGCTGTTTTTT. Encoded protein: CASSLNLGASSGELFF.